The rows below give T cell receptor beta chains drawn from one sample of a study of human T cells and chemical hapten exposure. TCRdb recomputed calls from the RACE reads with MiXCR, one row per CDR3 protein. The sample contains approximately 57,000 distinct CDR3 sequences, roughly 9.8% of which appear only once. The sample consisted of whole blood, taken in connection with sensitization to the hapten diphenylcyclopropenone (DPC). The origin of the receptors is a man between 35 and 55 years old with alopecia areata. Some clones in this sample may be carry-over from other donors' samples. Each CDR3 is given with its conserved first and last residue. The order of the fields is V gene, clone size, D gene, J gene, CDR3 DNA, CDR3 protein. A D gene is named only where the DNA matches it firmly. Clone sizes are given selectively: once, few, many, or a class where the clone is expanded.

V gene: TRBV19; clone size: NA; D gene: TRBD2; J gene: TRBJ2-7; CDR3 DNA: TGTGCCAGTAGTATCCTTAGCGGGAGCTACGAGCAGTACTTC; CDR3 protein: CASSILSGSYEQYF
V gene: TRBV7-2; clone size: NA; D gene: TRBD1; J gene: TRBJ2-1; CDR3 DNA: TGTGCCAGCAGCGTGGCCCGGGACAGGGGAAGGAATGAGCAGTTCTTC; CDR3 protein: CASSVARDRGRNEQFF
V gene: TRBV20-1; clone size: many; D gene: TRBD2; J gene: TRBJ2-5; CDR3 DNA: TGCAGTGCCCGCCGGACTAGCGGGACCCAGTACTTC; CDR3 protein: CSARRTSGTQYF
V gene: TRBV6-2/TRBV6-3; clone size: few; D gene: NA; J gene: TRBJ1-5; CDR3 DNA: TGTGCCAGCAGTTACGTTACCAGACAGCCCCAGCATTTT; CDR3 protein: CASSYVTRQPQHF
V gene: TRBV28; clone size: few; D gene: NA; J gene: TRBJ2-3; CDR3 DNA: TGTGCCAGCAGCGCCAGCGATGACAGGAGATACACAGATACGCAGTATTTT; CDR3 protein: CASSASDDRRYTDTQYF
V gene: TRBV5-5; clone size: NA; D gene: TRBD2; J gene: TRBJ2-7; CDR3 DNA: TGTGCCAGCAGCTTGGGGACTAGCGAGCACGAGCAGTACTTC; CDR3 protein: CASSLGTSEHEQYF
V gene: TRBV7-9; clone size: NA; D gene: TRBD2; J gene: TRBJ2-4; CDR3 DNA: TGTGCCAGCAGCCCGGATAGCGGGAGGGCCGACATTCAGTACTTC; CDR3 protein: CASSPDSGRADIQYF
V gene: TRBV5-6; clone size: many; D gene: NA; J gene: TRBJ2-2; CDR3 DNA: TGTGCCAGCAGTCGAAGCGGGTATCTCACCGGGGAGCTGTTTTTT; CDR3 protein: CASSRSGYLTGELFF
V gene: TRBV11-2; clone size: few; D gene: NA; J gene: TRBJ2-7; CDR3 DNA: TGTGCCAGCAGCTTAGTAACCGAATACGAGCAGTACTTC; CDR3 protein: CASSLVTEYEQYF
V gene: TRBV20-1; clone size: few; D gene: TRBD2; J gene: TRBJ2-1; CDR3 DNA: TGCAGTGCTAGAGGACTAGCGGGAGTAGGCAATGAGCAGTTCTTC; CDR3 protein: CSARGLAGVGNEQFF
V gene: TRBV11-2; clone size: many; D gene: NA; J gene: TRBJ2-3; CDR3 DNA: TGTGCCAGCAGCTTGGAGGGAGTAAGACCTTTGGGGGATACGCAGTATTTT; CDR3 protein: CASSLEGVRPLGDTQYF
V gene: TRBV29-1; clone size: many; D gene: TRBD1; J gene: TRBJ1-1; CDR3 DNA: TGCAGCGTCGGCCTAGGGACAGCCAACACTGAAGCTTTCTTT; CDR3 protein: CSVGLGTANTEAFF
V gene: TRBV12-3/TRBV12-4; clone size: few; D gene: TRBD1; J gene: TRBJ1-1; CDR3 DNA: TGTGCCAGCAGAGCCGGGACAGGGAACACTGAAGCTTTCTTT; CDR3 protein: CASRAGTGNTEAFF
V gene: TRBV12-3/TRBV12-4; clone size: few; D gene: NA; J gene: TRBJ2-1; CDR3 DNA: TGTGCCAGCATCCTGGACCTACACCACAATGAGCAGTTCTTC; CDR3 protein: CASILDLHHNEQFF